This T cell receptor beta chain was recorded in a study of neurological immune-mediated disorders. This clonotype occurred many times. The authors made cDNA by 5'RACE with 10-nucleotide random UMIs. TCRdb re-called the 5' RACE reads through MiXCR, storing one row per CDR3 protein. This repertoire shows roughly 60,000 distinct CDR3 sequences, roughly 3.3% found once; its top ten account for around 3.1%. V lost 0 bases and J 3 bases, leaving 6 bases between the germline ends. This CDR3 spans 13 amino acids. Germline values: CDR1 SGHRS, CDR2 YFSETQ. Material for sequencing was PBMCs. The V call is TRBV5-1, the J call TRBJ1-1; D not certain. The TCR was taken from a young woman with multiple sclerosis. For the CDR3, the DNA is TGCGCCAGCAGCTTGGCCGTAGACACTGAAGCTTTCTTT. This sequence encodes CASSLAVDTEAFF. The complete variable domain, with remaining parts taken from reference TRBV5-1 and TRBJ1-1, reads KAGVTQTPRYLIKTRGQQVTLSCSPISGHRSVSWYQQTPGQGLQFLFEYFSETQRNKGNFPGRFSGRQFSNSRSEMNVSTLELGDSALYLCASSLAVDTEAFFGQGTRLTVV.